One sample yielded the 19 T cell receptor beta chains listed below, sequenced in a study of blood T cells in healthy people across ages. Then a second PCR, running roughly 7 to 11 cycles, was carried out with a sample-barcoded 5' primer and a J-beta primer mix. TCRdb re-analysed the 5' RACE reads in MiXCR, keeping a single row per CDR3 protein. The table has 800,000 or so distinct CDR3 sequences, approximately 25% seen once. The data were also submitted as part of a second study, on T cells of mothers and their children.

The sequenced sample consisted of blood. The source is a boy younger than 18 in good health.

A few counts support this clonotype. This rearrangement joins TRBV11-2 to TRBJ2-5; maybe TRBD2 (5 bases). The J call is in doubt because the DNA end fits TRBJ2-1 better. This CDR3 is 15 amino acids long. Germline V gene lookup returns CDR1 SGHAT and CDR2 FQNNGV. CDR3 coding DNA: TGTGCCAGCAGCTTGACCCGACGGGACTACAATGAGCAGTTCTTC. This encodes CASSLTRRDYNEQFF.

About this clonotype: The junction departs from the called germline gene at one end, perhaps through a read error. Here the CDR3 reads CASSLVRAQGHEQFF. As DNA, the CDR3 is TGTGCCAGTAGCTTAGTGCGCGCCCAGGGCCATGAGCAGTTCTTC. The genes are TRBV7-8 and TRBJ2-5, with D possibly matching TRBD1 (5 bases). TRBJ2-1 explains the end of the DNA better; the J call may be wrong. This CDR3 spans 15 amino acids. Germline CDR1 is SGHVS and CDR2 is FQNEAQ.

In DNA, the CDR3 is TGCAGTGCTCCCTGGACAGGGGAGATGAGGAAACTGTTTTTT. It yields the protein CSAPWTGEMRKLFF. This chain joins TRBV20-1 and TRBJ1-4; 9 bases agree with TRBD1. V was clipped by 5 bases and J by 11 bases; unmatched bases: 12. Germline-derived CDR1 and CDR2 are DFQATT and SNEGSKA (reference sequence). The CDR3 consists of 14 residues.

The chain is built from TRBV15 and TRBJ2-2; the D is unclear. CDR1 and CDR2 (germline): LNHNV, YYDKDF (reference sequence). This CDR3 is 16 amino acids long. V gave up 0 bases and J gave up 8 bases, with 16 bases separating them. The CDR3, as DNA: TGTGCCACCAGCAGAGATCTGGCAATTCCTCGAGGGGAGCTGTTTTTT. Protein sequence: CATSRDLAIPRGELFF.

This clonotype was picked up a small number of times. The chain has TRBV10-3 and TRBJ2-1, with 8 bases matching TRBD2. The germline V gene encodes CDR1 ENHRY and CDR2 SYGVKD. The CDR3 is 16 amino acids. Unmatched junction bases numbered 9, after V lost 0 bases and J lost 8 bases. CDR3 region: CAISESSAGGLDEQFF. The CDR3 nucleotides are TGTGCCATCAGTGAGTCATCGGCGGGAGGTTTGGATGAGCAGTTCTTC.

Written as DNA, the CDR3 is TGCGCCAGCAGCCAAGTTCGAGCAGGGGGGAATGAAAAACTGTTTTTT. It codes for CASSQVRAGGNEKLFF. The genes are TRBV4-3 and TRBJ1-4, with 7 bases matching TRBD1. Germline CDR1 LGHNA, CDR2 YSLEER. The CDR3 is 16 amino acids. The ends lost 1 base at V and 5 bases at J; junction bases unmatched: 7.

This chain connects TRBV21-1 to TRBJ2-7; TRBD1, as called in the table, went unchecked against the DNA. TRBV21-1 is flagged as a pseudogene. The CDR3 sequence is 16 residues long. The CDR3, as DNA: TGTGCCAGCAGCAAAGGCAGAGGCGTGTCCCCTAGGGAGCAGTACTTC. As protein: CASSKGRGVSPREQYF.

This clonotype was detected only a few times. The chain combines TRBV29-1 with TRBJ2-5, with D possibly being TRBD2 (7 bases). The J call may be in error: the DNA end matches TRBJ2-1 better. The germline CDR1 and CDR2 sequences are SQVTM and ANQGSEA. This CDR3 spans 16 amino acids. CDR3 region: CSVAGQRERGDNEQFF. The CDR3, as DNA: TGCAGCGTTGCCGGACAGAGGGAGCGGGGTGACAATGAGCAGTTCTTC.

About this clonotype itself: A junction boundary mismatches the germline segment, possibly from a read error. The V and J genes are TRBV7-2 and TRBJ2-5; D might be TRBD2 (5 bases). Germline V gene sequence: CDR1 SGHTA, CDR2 FQGNSA. There are 15 residues in the CDR3. The CDR3 coding sequence is TGTGCCAGCAGCTTAGGGGAGTCTTTCCAAGGGACCCAGTACTTC. Translation: CASSLGESFQGTQYF. The variable domain in full, completed from reference TRBV7-2 and TRBJ2-5, reads GAGVSQSPSNKVTEKGKDVELRCDPISGHTALYWYRQSLGQGLEFLIYFQGNSAPDKSGLPSDRFSAERTGGSVSTLTIQRTQQEDSAVYLCASSLGESFQGTQYFGPGTRLLVL.

The gene calls are TRBV4-3 and TRBJ2-3; D gene uncertain. The V end was cut by 0 bases, the J end by 3 bases, with 10 bases between. The germline gives CDR1 LGHNA, CDR2 YSLEER. The length of the CDR3 is 15 residues. The CDR3: CASSQEHLGTDTQYF. The CDR3 DNA is TGCGCCAGCAGCCAAGAGCACTTAGGAACAGATACGCAGTATTTT.

This clonotype showed up just a few times. V and J are TRBV19 and TRBJ2-5; D call uncertain. Gene TRBJ2-1 matches the end of the DNA better, so the J call may be wrong. This CDR3 has 13 amino acids. The germline V gene has CDR1 LNHDA and CDR2 SQIVND (reference sequence). The CDR3 DNA reads TGTGCCAGTAGGGTTTCGGGTGGGAATGAGCAGTTCTTC. Amino acids: CASRVSGGNEQFF.

This clonotype was observed a few times. The chain joins TRBV7-2 to TRBJ1-2; D ambiguous. The V end lost 2 bases, the J end lost 2 bases, and 9 bases lay between the germline ends. The germline V gene encodes CDR1 SGHTA and CDR2 FQGNSA. The CDR3 has 14 residues. CDR3: CASSLSSANYGYTF. The DNA for the CDR3 is TGTGCCAGCAGCTTATCTTCGGCGAACTATGGCTACACCTTC.

This clonotype came up many times. This chain links TRBV7-9 with TRBJ1-5; the D is unclear. Germline CDR1 SEHNR, CDR2 FQNEAQ (reference sequence). The CDR3 consists of 12 residues. The germline V and J ends were trimmed by 1 base and 7 bases, with 5 bases remaining between them. CDR3 region: CASSLDSQPQHF. The CDR3 region has the DNA TGTGCCAGCAGCTTAGACAGCCAGCCCCAGCATTTT.

This clonotype was counted between two and nine times. This chain uses TRBV6-2 or TRBV6-3 with TRBJ2-1; D ambiguous. With 4 bases removed from V and 3 bases from J, the gap between germline ends came to 7 bases. Germline CDR1 MNHEY, CDR2 SVGEGT. The CDR3 has 13 amino acids. The CDR3 DNA sequence: TGTGCCAGCAGTTTGGATAACTACAATGAGCAGTTCTTC. It specifies CASSLDNYNEQFF.

The V gene is TRBV18, the J gene TRBJ2-7; D is perhaps TRBD1 (5 bases). The germline V gene has CDR1 KGHSH and CDR2 LQKENI. The V end was cut by 0 bases, the J end by 5 bases, with 8 bases between. The CDR3 has 13 residues. The CDR3 DNA reads as TGTGCCAGCTCACCACCGGACATGCACGAGCAGTACTTC. Amino acid sequence: CASSPPDMHEQYF.

V and J are TRBV29-1 and TRBJ2-7; TRBD1 aligns across 7 bases. The CDR3 spans 12 residues. Germline trimming cut 7 bases from V and 5 bases from J; bases unmatched to any gene: 8. CDR1 is SQVTM, CDR2 ANQGSEA, per germline. The CDR3 sequence is CSATGDRNEQYF. CDR3 nucleotide sequence: TGCAGCGCAACAGGGGATAGGAACGAGCAGTACTTC.

This clonotype appeared a few times. V usage is TRBV6-5 and J usage is TRBJ2-3; 7 bases match TRBD2. From germline, CDR1 is MNHEY and CDR2 SVGAGI. This CDR3 comprises 16 residues. Trimming removed 8 bases from V and 1 base from J; junction bases left unmatched: 12. CDR3 nucleotides: TGTGCCAGCGGCGGTGGATTGGGGGGGGGCACAGATACGCAGTATTTT. Amino acid sequence: CASGGGLGGGTDTQYF.

This chain connects TRBV20-1 to TRBJ2-3; TRBD2 might be the D (6 bases). Trimming cost V 8 bases and J 6 bases, with 21 bases left between them. Germline V gives CDR1 DFQATT, CDR2 SNEGSKA (reference sequence). The CDR3 sequence is 14 residues long. The CDR3 nucleotides are TGCAGTTTTATACCGGGGGAGGTGTCCGATACGCAGTATTTT. Its protein is CSFIPGEVSDTQYF.

This clonotype occurred a few times. The chain combines TRBV28 with TRBJ2-5; D is uncertain. Between the trimmed V and J ends, which lost 6 bases and 1 base, there was a span of 6 bases. The CDR3 extends over 12 amino acids. Germline loops: CDR1 MDHEN, CDR2 SYDVKM. In DNA form, the CDR3 reads TGTGCCAGCAGGCCCCCCCAAGAGACCCAGTACTTC. Encoded protein: CASRPPQETQYF.